The rows below give T cell receptor beta chains drawn from one sample of a study of T cell responses to AZD1222 COVID-19 vaccine. Produced via immunoSEQ multiplex PCR; TCRdb's table is partial and in-frame only. In the table there are 200,000 to 250,000 clones, around 94% of which are singletons. Sequenced material: peripheral blood, taken 28 days after the second dose of the MenACWY control vaccine. Receptor source: an adult who received the MenACWY meningococcal vaccine as a control. Both conserved end residues are part of each CDR3. A D gene is named only where the DNA matches it firmly. Rows give clone size only sometimes, using once, few, many, or a class for an expanded clone.

v_gene	abundance	d_gene	j_gene	CDR3nt	CDR3aa
TRBV27	-	-	TRBJ2-1	TGTGCCAGCAGTCCGCGTGTGTGGGATGAGCAGTTCTTC	CASSPRVWDEQFF
TRBV2	-	-	TRBJ1-1	TGTGCCAGCAGTCGACAGACCCTGAACACTGAAGCTTTCTTT	CASSRQTLNTEAFF
TRBV5-1	-	-	TRBJ1-3	TGCGCCAGCAGCTTTGGGCAGGGAGGTTCTGGAAACACCATATATTTT	CASSFGQGGSGNTIYF
TRBV5-4	-	-	TRBJ1-1	TGTGCCAGCAGCTACCCGACTGGACAGCCGAACACTGAAGCTTTCTTT	CASSYPTGQPNTEAFF
TRBV28	-	TRBD1	TRBJ1-2	TGTGCGAAGACAGGGGACTATGGCTACACCTTC	CAKTGDYGYTF
TRBV14	-	-	TRBJ1-2	TGTGCCAGCAGCCAAAACAACTATGGCTACACCTTC	CASSQNNYGYTF
TRBV6-5	-	-	TRBJ1-6	TGTGCCAGCATGGGTACTGAGGCTTCACCCCTCCACTTT	CASMGTEASPLHF
TRBV7-9	-	-	TRBJ1-4	TGTGCCAGCAGCTTAGTTCGGCGGGCAACTAATGAAAAACTGTTTTTT	CASSLVRRATNEKLFF
TRBV7-9	once	-	TRBJ1-1	TGTGCCAGCAGGGGACTATCTGAAGCTTTCTTT	CASRGLSEAFF
TRBV19	-	-	TRBJ1-4	TGTGCCAGTAGTATAAAGAGGGCATGGGGTGAAAAACTGTTTTTT	CASSIKRAWGEKLFF
TRBV19	-	-	TRBJ2-7	TGTGCCAGTAGTATGGGGTTACTCTACGAGCAGTACTTC	CASSMGLLYEQYF
TRBV10-3	-	TRBD1	TRBJ1-5	TGTGCCATCAGTGAAACAGGGGACCCTAGGCCCCAGCATTTT	CAISETGDPRPQHF
TRBV9	-	-	TRBJ1-1	TGTGCCAGCAGCGCTGGCGTTTCTACTGAAGCTTTCTTT	CASSAGVSTEAFF
TRBV30	-	TRBD2	TRBJ2-1	TGTGCCCGGGGCCAGGGACTAGTTACTGAGCAGTTCTTC	CARGQGLVTEQFF
TRBV5-4	-	TRBD1	TRBJ2-7	TGTGCCAGCAGCCCAGGGGGCTCCTACGAGCAGTACTTC	CASSPGGSYEQYF
TRBV9	once	-	TRBJ1-3	TGTGCCAGCAGCGTAGACATTCATAGCTCTGGAAACACCATATATTTT	CASSVDIHSSGNTIYF
TRBV4-3	-	-	TRBJ2-3	TGCGCCAGCAGCCAGGCCGGGGGGCTAAGCACAGATACGCAGTATTTT	CASSQAGGLSTDTQYF
TRBV28	-	-	TRBJ2-1	TGTGCCAGCACAAGGCTGGGGGGGCTTGATGAGCAGTTCTTC	CASTRLGGLDEQFF
TRBV5-4	-	TRBD2	TRBJ2-4	TGTGCCAGCAGCTCGGGACTAGCGGGAGGAGATGGGAAAAACATTCAGTACTTC	CASSSGLAGGDGKNIQYF
TRBV28	-	-	TRBJ1-4	TGTGCCAGCAGGGCGGGGCTGGCAACTAATGAAAAACTGTTTTTT	CASRAGLATNEKLFF
TRBV5-1	-	TRBD2	TRBJ2-5	TGCGCCAGCAGCTCCACTAGCGGGGGGGCAGAGACCCAGTACTTC	CASSSTSGGAETQYF
TRBV30	-	-	TRBJ2-5	TGTGCCTGGAATGCAGGGGTCGGGGAGACCCAGTACTTC	CAWNAGVGETQYF
TRBV30	-	-	TRBJ2-7	TGTGCCTGGGGGGTTATTGGGTTCCAAGAGCAGTACTTC	CAWGVIGFQEQYF
TRBV28	-	TRBD1	TRBJ2-7	TGTGCCAGCAGTTCAGGGGGCGCAGACTCCTACGAGCAGTACTTC	CASSSGGADSYEQYF
TRBV27	-	TRBD1	TRBJ1-2	TGTGCCAGCAGTGCCACAGGGGCGGGGGGCTACACCTTC	CASSATGAGGYTF
TRBV9	-	-	TRBJ1-2	TGTGCCAGCAGCGAAACAGGCACCCAGGGGAACTATGGCTACACCTTC	CASSETGTQGNYGYTF